Listed here are 15 T cell receptor beta chains from one sample, sequenced in a study of cytomegalovirus exposure and HLA in healthy donors. It was with 60 Vbeta and 13 Jbeta primers that the PCR ran. Repertoires were generated with immunoSEQ multiplex PCR, while TCRdb's copy carries only in-frame clones and drops some. The table includes fewer than 180,000 clones, 55% to 70% detected once. Specimen: PBMCs. Source of these receptors: a woman aged 55 to 70 in good health and CMV-seropositive.

The genes are TRBV4-2 and TRBJ2-7; 10 bases are shared with TRBD1. V lost 2 bases, J lost 0 bases, and 4 bases stayed unmatched. CDR3 size: 16 residues. Per germline, CDR1 LGHNA and CDR2 YNFKEQ. As DNA, the CDR3 is TGTGCCAGCAGCCAAACATGGACAGGGGGCTCCTACGAGCAGTACTTC. This encodes CASSQTWTGGSYEQYF.

This clone was seen a single time. The rearrangement links TRBV5-6 to TRBJ2-1; a weak D match, TRBD2 (7 bases). Germline lookup yields CDR1 SGHDT and CDR2 YYEEEE. V was shortened by 2 bases and J by 10 bases, with 19 bases between the two germline ends. The CDR3 is 15 amino acids. The CDR3 sequence: CASSFLAGQGGEQFF. The CDR3 region has the DNA TGTGCCAGCAGCTTCTTAGCGGGTCAAGGGGGAGAGCAGTTCTTC.

DNA for the CDR3: TGCGCCAGCAGCTTGGTGTCAGGGAACACCTACAATGAGCAGTTCTTC. Encoded protein: CASSLVSGNTYNEQFF. V usage is TRBV5-1 and J usage is TRBJ2-1, with D perhaps matching TRBD1 (5 bases). CDR3 length equals 16 residues. Germline loops: CDR1 SGHRS, CDR2 YFSETQ. Trimming took off 0 bases at V and 2 bases at J, with 12 bases between the two ends.

V and J are TRBV28 and TRBJ2-5, with 10 bases identical to TRBD2. Germline assignment: CDR1 MDHEN and CDR2 SYDVKM. J lost 2 bases, V lost 8 bases, and 11 bases had no gene match. This CDR3 region has 16 residues. The CDR3 reads CASLGASGSRQETQYF. The CDR3 DNA follows: TGTGCCAGCCTCGGGGCTAGCGGGAGTAGGCAAGAGACCCAGTACTTC.

This clone was seen a handful of times. V usage is TRBV30 and J usage is TRBJ1-2; no firm D call. The CDR3 loop spans 10 amino acids. V lost 6 bases to trimming and J lost 5 bases, with 7 bases between them. Germline V gives CDR1 GTSNPN, CDR2 SVGIG (reference sequence). The CDR3 region is CACTPYGYTF. The CDR3 DNA follows: TGTGCCTGTACACCTTATGGCTACACCTTC.

This sequence joins TRBV30 and TRBJ1-2; 9 nucleotides agree with TRBD1. CDR1 and CDR2 (germline): GTSNPN, SVGIG (reference sequence). With V trimmed by 8 bases and J by 0 bases, 10 bases remained unmatched. This CDR3 has 15 residues. The CDR3 coding sequence is TGTGCCGGACAGGGGCTGGGAACTGCTAACTATGGCTACACCTTC. This gives the protein CAGQGLGTANYGYTF.

In this sample, this clone turned up many times. The genes are TRBV10-3 and TRBJ2-1; a weak D match, TRBD1 (5 bases). The CDR3 is made up of 13 amino acids. Germline CDR1 reads ENHRY; CDR2 reads SYGVKD. Trimming pared 0 bases from V and 12 bases from J, leaving 12 bases between. For the CDR3, the DNA is TGTGCCATCAGTGAGTCAGACAGCCCTGGGCAGTTCTTC. It is translated as CAISESDSPGQFF.

The CDR3 nucleotides read TGCGCCAGCAGCTTGTTTGTCGGGGGGGGACAGAACACTGAAGCTTTCTTT. This sequence encodes CASSLFVGGGQNTEAFF. The V and J genes are TRBV5-1 and TRBJ1-1; TRBD1 is a possible D gene (6 bases). V was cut by 1 base and J by 1 base, with 17 bases left in between. The CDR3 sequence is 17 residues long. The germline V gene encodes CDR1 SGHRS and CDR2 YFSETQ.

The genes are TRBV7-2 and TRBJ2-7; 7 bases line up with TRBD2. This CDR3 comprises 14 residues. V shed 4 bases and J 3 bases; nucleotides not matched to a gene: 6. Per the germline V gene, CDR1 is SGHTA and CDR2 is FQGNSA. CDR3 residues: CASSSDGGSYEQYF. The CDR3 region has the DNA TGTGCCAGCAGCTCAGACGGCGGGAGCTACGAGCAGTACTTC.

This clone came up a few times. This chain uses TRBV28 with TRBJ1-4, with D possibly TRBD1 on 6 matching bases. V was cut by 2 bases and J by 5 bases, with 15 bases left in between. The germline CDR1 and CDR2 sequences are MDHEN and SYDVKM. The CDR3 extends over 16 amino acids. Here the CDR3 DNA reads TGTGCCAGCAGTTTAAACGGTCAGGGGTTGAATGAAAAACTGTTTTTT. This translates into CASSLNGQGLNEKLFF.

V and J are TRBV10-1 and TRBJ2-5; maybe TRBD2 (6 bases). V shed 3 bases and J shed 1 base, with 18 bases lying between them. The germline gives CDR1 WNHNN, CDR2 SYGVQD (reference sequence). The CDR3 is 17 residues long. The CDR3 loop reads CASSEFKLALTQETQYF. In nucleotides, the CDR3 is TGCGCCAGCAGTGAATTTAAGCTAGCGCTTACCCAAGAGACCCAGTACTTC.

V gene TRBV7-9 combines with J gene TRBJ2-2; 8 bases align to TRBD2. J lost 3 bases, V lost 5 bases, and 8 bases had no gene match. CDR1 is SEHNR and CDR2 is FQNEAQ in the germline V gene (reference sequence). This CDR3 spans 16 amino acids. CDR3 sequence reads: CASSPKSGGDTGELFF. The CDR3 DNA reads as TGTGCCAGCAGCCCTAAAAGCGGGGGTGACACCGGGGAGCTGTTTTTT.

V and J are TRBV27 and TRBJ1-3; unclear D gene. Germline V gene lookup returns CDR1 MNHEY and CDR2 SMNVEV (reference sequence). V was cut by 8 bases and J by 0 bases, with 11 bases left in between. The CDR3 spans 14 residues. CDR3 amino acids: CASRGTASGNTIYF. CDR3 coding DNA: TGTGCCAGCCGGGGAACAGCCTCTGGAAACACCATATATTTT.

V gene TRBV7-3 combines with J gene TRBJ2-1; D is perhaps TRBD2 (6 bases). Germline V lookup: CDR1 SGHTA, CDR2 FQGTGA. Trimming took off 1 base at V and 9 bases at J, with 13 bases between the two ends. The CDR3 totals 14 residues. This CDR3 reads CASSLRGGDSEQFF. CDR3 bases: TGTGCCAGCAGCTTAAGAGGAGGGGATTCTGAGCAGTTCTTC.

J is TRBJ2-7 and V is TRBV15; D may be TRBD1 (6 bases). The V end was cut by 3 bases, the J end by 4 bases, with 19 bases between. Per the germline V gene, CDR1 is LNHNV and CDR2 is YYDKDF (reference sequence). This CDR3 contains 16 residues. CDR3 DNA sequence: TGTGCCACCAGCAGGGGGATGGGGAGTACAGGGTACGAGCAGTACTTC. This encodes CATSRGMGSTGYEQYF.